This T cell receptor (beta chain) stems from a study of sequential checkpoint blockade in melanoma. For the study at large: 75 to 95 pretreatment tumor DNA samples were TCRβ immunosequenced.

This clone was counted between two and nine times. Assay used: immunoSEQ multiplex PCR; TCRdb lists only in-frame clones, some missing. The sample consists of roughly 2,900 clones, around 19% of them appearing once. CDR1 is LNHNV, CDR2 YYDKDF, per germline (reference sequence). V dropped 4 bases and J dropped 0 bases, with 19 bases sitting between them. The CDR3 is 18 amino acids. Documented treatment: randomized to nivolumab then ipilimumab (arm A) or the reverse (arm B). DNA-damaging chemotherapy had not been given to any patient beforehand. This specimen consisted of tumor tissue (inferred from file names), obtained from a patient given nivolumab and ipilimumab in sequence. This clonotype was obtained from a human donor with melanoma. The V and J genes are TRBV15 and TRBJ1-5; D unclear. CDR3 region: CATSKETFEGLSNQPQHF. The CDR3 nucleotides read TGTGCCACCAGCAAAGAGACTTTTGAGGGTCTTAGCAATCAGCCCCAGCATTTT.